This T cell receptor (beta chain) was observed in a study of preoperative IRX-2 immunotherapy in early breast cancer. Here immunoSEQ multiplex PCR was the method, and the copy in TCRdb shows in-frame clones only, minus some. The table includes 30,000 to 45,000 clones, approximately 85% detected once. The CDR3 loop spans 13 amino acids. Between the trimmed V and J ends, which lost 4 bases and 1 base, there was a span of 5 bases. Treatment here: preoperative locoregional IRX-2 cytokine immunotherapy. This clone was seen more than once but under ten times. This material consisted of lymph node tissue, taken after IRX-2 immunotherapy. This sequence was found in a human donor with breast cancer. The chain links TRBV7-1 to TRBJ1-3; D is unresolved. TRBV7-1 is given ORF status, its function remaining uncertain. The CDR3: CASSLGSGNTIYF. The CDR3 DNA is TGTGCCAGCAGCTTAGGATCTGGAAACACCATATATTTT.